Each of the 2 T cell receptor beta chains below was sequenced from the same sample in a study of blood T cells in healthy people across ages. A J-beta primer mix and a sample-barcoded 5' primer were used in a second PCR of about 7 to 12 cycles. Each CDR3 protein is one row after TCRdb ran MiXCR on the 5' RACE reads. The data hold about a million distinct CDR3 sequences, with 35% to 40% observed a single time. The sample was blood. The receptors stem from a man aged 18 to 30 in good health.

This clonotype was seen only a few times. The rearrangement joins TRBV7-9 to TRBJ1-2; D uncertain. This CDR3 region has 15 residues. The germline V and J ends were trimmed by 0 bases and 4 bases, with 12 bases remaining between them. Germline CDR1 and CDR2: SEHNR and FQNEAQ (reference sequence). CDR3 in DNA: TGTGCCAGCAGCTTAGCGACCCTTCCCGTCTATGGCTACACCTTC. Its protein is CASSLATLPVYGYTF.

This clonotype was seen just once. The chain recombines TRBV14 with TRBJ2-5; weak D call: TRBD1 (6 bases). This CDR3 has 13 residues. Germline lookup yields CDR1 SGHDN and CDR2 FVKESK. V shed 5 bases and J shed 5 bases, with 12 bases lying between them. CDR3 in amino acids: CASSKQGWETQYF. CDR3 in DNA: TGTGCCAGCAGCAAACAGGGCTGGGAGACCCAGTACTTC.